Following are 11 T cell receptor beta chains from one sample sequenced in a study of CD8+ T cells in alopecia areata. It was cDNA, reverse transcribed from extracted RNA, that served as the sequencing template. The repertoire was sequenced with immunoSEQ multiplex PCR; TCRdb's copy has only in-frame clones and lacks some. The sample shows some 170,000 clones, roughly 50% of them seen only once. Treatment denoted: oral pan-JAK inhibitor, 5-10 mg twice daily. The specimen was CD4+ T cells sorted from blood, collected at week 56, from a patient treated with tofacitinib. The receptors were gathered from a human donor with alopecia areata.

The chain joins TRBV7-8 to TRBJ2-3; 8 bases agree with TRBD1. With 6 bases clipped from V and 2 bases from J, the junction kept 13 bases outside the gene matches. CDR1 is SGHVS and CDR2 is FQNEAQ in the germline V gene. There are 17 residues in the CDR3. The CDR3 protein is CASRPTGGLSPTDTQYF. In nucleotides, the CDR3 is TGTGCCAGCAGACCCACAGGGGGTTTGAGTCCCACAGATACGCAGTATTTT.

The V gene is TRBV7-6, the J gene TRBJ2-7; 8 bases match TRBD1. V was pared by 3 bases and J by 7 bases, with 5 bases of the junction left unmatched. This CDR3 spans 13 amino acids. In germline, CDR1 is SGHVS, CDR2 FNYEAQ. CDR3 amino acids: CASSLGTGLEQYF. In nucleotides, the CDR3 is TGTGCCAGCAGCTTGGGGACAGGCTTGGAGCAGTACTTC.

This clone was seen more than once but under ten times. J is TRBJ2-3 and V is TRBV29-1; 7 bases line up with TRBD2. The germline V gene has CDR1 SQVTM and CDR2 ANQGSEA. V shed 8 bases and J 1 base; nucleotides not matched to a gene: 9. The CDR3 extends over 14 amino acids. CDR3 DNA sequence: TGCAGCTATGGCGGGACTATCCGCACAGATACGCAGTATTTT. Protein product: CSYGGTIRTDTQYF.

This clone appeared a few times. The V and J genes are TRBV7-2 and TRBJ2-4; TRBD1 might be the D (6 bases). Trimming left V 5 bases short and J 8 bases short, with 16 bases between. The CDR3 extends over 14 amino acids. The V gene's germline CDR1 is SGHTA and CDR2 FQGNSA. CDR3 coding DNA: TGTGCCAGCAGCCGTAGTACAGGGTCGGACATTCAGTACTTC. Its protein product is CASSRSTGSDIQYF.

This clone was detected a few times. CDR3: CSVGGFLPDTQYF. The CDR3 nucleotides read TGCAGCGTTGGAGGATTCTTGCCAGATACGCAGTATTTT. This chain links TRBV29-1 with TRBJ2-3; no clear D. V was clipped by 4 bases and J by 4 bases, with 12 bases between them. From germline, CDR1 is SQVTM and CDR2 ANQGSEA. There are 13 residues in the CDR3.

The chain uses TRBV11-3 and TRBJ2-6; D may be TRBD1 (6 bases). V lost 6 bases and J lost 2, with 14 bases in between. Per the germline V gene, CDR1 is SGHNT and CDR2 is YENEEA. This CDR3 contains 16 residues. CDR3 coding DNA: TGTGCCAGCAGACCGGTTAACAGGGCTGGGGCCAACGTCCTGACTTTC. The encoded protein is CASRPVNRAGANVLTF.

V is TRBV7-9 and J is TRBJ1-1, with D uncertain. CDR1 and CDR2 (germline): SEHNR, FQNEAQ (reference sequence). With 1 base removed from V and 6 bases from J, the gap between germline ends came to 12 bases. The CDR3 is 14 amino acids. The CDR3 loop is CASSLDGIGAEAFF. CDR3 DNA: TGTGCCAGCAGCTTAGACGGGATCGGGGCTGAAGCTTTCTTT.

The table lists this clone with a few counts. J is TRBJ2-3 and V is TRBV9, with D tentatively TRBD1 or TRBD2 (5 bases each). V was pared by 0 bases and J by 1 base, with 15 bases between. Germline CDR1 SGDLS, CDR2 YYNGEE. The CDR3 sequence is 17 residues long. This CDR3 is CASSVEYLRGGTDTQYF. CDR3 bases: TGTGCCAGCAGCGTAGAATATCTACGGGGCGGCACAGATACGCAGTATTTT.

This chain connects TRBV10-3 to TRBJ1-5, with no clear D. V gave up 8 bases and J gave up 0 bases, with 8 bases separating them. The germline V gene encodes CDR1 ENHRY and CDR2 SYGVKD. The CDR3 has 13 amino acids. The DNA of the CDR3 is TGTGCCATCGGCGAAAATAGCAATCAGCCCCAGCATTTT. This codes for CAIGENSNQPQHF.

The V gene is TRBV18, the J gene TRBJ1-5; D gene unclear. The V and J ends lost 3 bases and 6 bases respectively, with 0 bases between them. Germline CDR1 KGHSH, CDR2 LQKENI. The CDR3 is made up of 10 amino acids. The CDR3 region is CASSPQPQHF. The CDR3 nucleotides are TGTGCCAGCTCACCTCAGCCCCAGCATTTT.

CDR3: CASSQHLKGGSIEKLFF. CDR3 DNA: TGCGCCAGCAGCCAGCACCTGAAAGGGGGCTCCATTGAAAAACTGTTTTTT. V usage is TRBV4-1 and J usage is TRBJ1-4; 7 nucleotides align to TRBD1. The V segment lost 3 bases and the J segment 7 bases; nucleotides outside the gene matches: 14. The CDR3 consists of 17 residues. The V gene's germline CDR1 is MGHRA and CDR2 YSYEKL.